These T cell receptor beta chains were read from a single sample in a study of vaccination and CD4 T cells after COVID-19. Their target antigens are unknown. TCRdb reprocessed the PCR reads with MiXCR, giving one entry per CDR3 protein. The sample records about 1,400 distinct CDR3 sequences, around 50% being singletons. The sample was CD4+ T cells from blood, cultured in vitro. The receptors originated from a human donor in good health. CDR3s include the opening cysteine and the closing phenylalanine or tryptophan. Fields, in order: V gene, CDR3 length, D gene, J gene, clone size, CDR3 DNA, CDR3 protein. A D gene is named only where the DNA matches it firmly. Size is stated for part of the rows, as once, few or many counts, or as a class when the clone is expanded.

V gene: TRBV7-9
CDR3 length: 14
D gene: NA
J gene: TRBJ1-2
clone size: NA
CDR3 DNA: TGTGCCAGCAGCCCCATGGGGGGGGACTATGGCTACACCTTC
CDR3 protein: CASSPMGGDYGYTF

V gene: TRBV2
CDR3 length: 12
D gene: NA
J gene: TRBJ2-5
clone size: NA
CDR3 DNA: TGTGCCAGCCTCCCCCTCTTAGGGACCCAGTACTTC
CDR3 protein: CASLPLLGTQYF

V gene: TRBV2
CDR3 length: 14
D gene: TRBD2
J gene: TRBJ2-2
clone size: NA
CDR3 DNA: TGTGCCAGCACCGGGACTACTTTTGGCGGGGAGCTGTTTTTT
CDR3 protein: CASTGTTFGGELFF

V gene: TRBV7-3
CDR3 length: 15
D gene: NA
J gene: TRBJ1-2
clone size: few
CDR3 DNA: TGTGCCAGCAGCTGGTATGGAGGGGCGACCTATGGCTACACCTTC
CDR3 protein: CASSWYGGATYGYTF

V gene: TRBV7-2
CDR3 length: 16
D gene: TRBD1
J gene: TRBJ2-4
clone size: NA
CDR3 DNA: TGTGCCAGCAGCTCCCAGGGGGCGAGGAGCAAAAACATTCAGTACTTC
CDR3 protein: CASSSQGARSKNIQYF

V gene: TRBV27
CDR3 length: 13
D gene: NA
J gene: TRBJ2-2
clone size: few
CDR3 DNA: TGTGCCAGCAGTTTATTGCCCGACGGGGAGCTGTTTTTT
CDR3 protein: CASSLLPDGELFF

V gene: TRBV2
CDR3 length: 15
D gene: NA
J gene: TRBJ1-2
clone size: few
CDR3 DNA: TGTGCCAGCAGTCTCTTTTTGGCGAACTCGGGTGGCTACACCTTC
CDR3 protein: CASSLFLANSGGYTF

V gene: TRBV6-1
CDR3 length: 17
D gene: TRBD2
J gene: TRBJ2-1
clone size: NA
CDR3 DNA: TGTGCCAGCAGTGACGGCGGGACTAGCGTCTTATACAATGAGCAGTTCTTC
CDR3 protein: CASSDGGTSVLYNEQFF

V gene: TRBV7-4
CDR3 length: 16
D gene: NA
J gene: TRBJ1-1
clone size: NA
CDR3 DNA: TGTGCCAGCAGACTAGGTTGTGACACTGGACGATTCCGAGCTTTCTTT
CDR3 protein: CASRLGCDTGRFRAFF

V gene: TRBV7-9
CDR3 length: 14
D gene: NA
J gene: TRBJ2-7
clone size: hyperexpanded
CDR3 DNA: TGTGCCAGCAGCTTAGACAGGGCCTCCTACGAGCAGTACTTC
CDR3 protein: CASSLDRASYEQYF

V gene: TRBV28
CDR3 length: 14
D gene: NA
J gene: TRBJ2-2
clone size: NA
CDR3 DNA: TGTGCCAGCAGTTTCGGTGCGAACACCGGGGAGCTGTTTTTT
CDR3 protein: CASSFGANTGELFF

V gene: TRBV19
CDR3 length: 14
D gene: NA
J gene: TRBJ1-6
clone size: NA
CDR3 DNA: TGTGCCAGTAGTAGAGGGGCTTGGAATTCACCCCTCCACTTT
CDR3 protein: CASSRGAWNSPLHF

V gene: TRBV5-4
CDR3 length: 13
D gene: NA
J gene: TRBJ1-3
clone size: NA
CDR3 DNA: TGTGCCAGCAGCCCACAGGCGGGTGACACCATATATTTT
CDR3 protein: CASSPQAGDTIYF

V gene: TRBV9
CDR3 length: 14
D gene: NA
J gene: TRBJ2-3
clone size: NA
CDR3 DNA: TGTGCCAGCAGCGCACCGACTGGTCAGGATACGCAGTATTTT
CDR3 protein: CASSAPTGQDTQYF

V gene: TRBV5-1
CDR3 length: 14
D gene: TRBD1
J gene: TRBJ1-2
clone size: few
CDR3 DNA: TGCGCCAGCAGCTTGGCGACAGGGCAGGGTGGCTACACCTTC
CDR3 protein: CASSLATGQGGYTF

V gene: TRBV6-4
CDR3 length: 13
D gene: TRBD2
J gene: TRBJ2-1
clone size: NA
CDR3 DNA: TGTGCCAGCAGCCGGGAGGGGTCCGGTGAGCAGTTCTTC
CDR3 protein: CASSREGSGEQFF

V gene: TRBV6-2/TRBV6-3
CDR3 length: 12
D gene: TRBD1
J gene: TRBJ1-2
clone size: NA
CDR3 DNA: TGTGCCAGCAGCCGCGGGACAGGTGGCTACACCTTC
CDR3 protein: CASSRGTGGYTF

V gene: TRBV4-2
CDR3 length: 16
D gene: TRBD2
J gene: TRBJ2-1
clone size: NA
CDR3 DNA: TGTGCCAGCAGCCAAGCGACAATTGGACTAGCGGATGAGCAGTTCTTC
CDR3 protein: CASSQATIGLADEQFF

V gene: TRBV2
CDR3 length: 14
D gene: NA
J gene: TRBJ2-3
clone size: few
CDR3 DNA: TGTGCCAGCAGTGAGAGTCTAGCGAGAGATACGCAGTATTTT
CDR3 protein: CASSESLARDTQYF

V gene: TRBV18
CDR3 length: 13
D gene: NA
J gene: TRBJ2-5
clone size: NA
CDR3 DNA: TGTGCCAGCTCACCAGAAAATGAGGAGACCCAGTACTTC
CDR3 protein: CASSPENEETQYF

V gene: TRBV4-1
CDR3 length: 13
D gene: NA
J gene: TRBJ2-3
clone size: NA
CDR3 DNA: TGCGCCAGCAGCCGCTCCGGGGGCCCTACGCAGTATTTT
CDR3 protein: CASSRSGGPTQYF

V gene: TRBV6-1
CDR3 length: 13
D gene: NA
J gene: TRBJ1-2
clone size: NA
CDR3 DNA: TGTGCCAGCACCGGGGGGGCAAACTATGGCTACACCTTC
CDR3 protein: CASTGGANYGYTF

V gene: TRBV5-1
CDR3 length: 13
D gene: NA
J gene: TRBJ2-3
clone size: NA
CDR3 DNA: TGCGCCAGCAGCTTGGCACAGTCAGATACGCAGTATTTT
CDR3 protein: CASSLAQSDTQYF

V gene: TRBV20-1
CDR3 length: 17
D gene: TRBD2
J gene: TRBJ2-3
clone size: few
CDR3 DNA: TGCAGTGCTAGAGGGGGGAGGCTAGCGGGAGGGACAGATACGCAGTATTTT
CDR3 protein: CSARGGRLAGGTDTQYF

V gene: TRBV12-3/TRBV12-4
CDR3 length: 13
D gene: NA
J gene: TRBJ1-1
clone size: NA
CDR3 DNA: TGTGCCAGCAGGGTGTCAGGGAACACTGAAGCTTTCTTT
CDR3 protein: CASRVSGNTEAFF

V gene: TRBV20-1
CDR3 length: 14
D gene: TRBD1
J gene: TRBJ1-2
clone size: NA
CDR3 DNA: TGCAGTGCTGACGGGGGACAGGGGACCTATGGCTACACCTTC
CDR3 protein: CSADGGQGTYGYTF

V gene: TRBV12-3/TRBV12-4
CDR3 length: 14
D gene: NA
J gene: TRBJ1-6
clone size: NA
CDR3 DNA: TGTGCCAGCAGGCACACAACGGGCGGTTCACCCCTCCACTTT
CDR3 protein: CASRHTTGGSPLHF

V gene: TRBV28
CDR3 length: 14
D gene: NA
J gene: TRBJ2-1
clone size: NA
CDR3 DNA: TGTGCCAGCAGAATGTATTCCCCCCCAGATGAGCAGTTCTTC
CDR3 protein: CASRMYSPPDEQFF

V gene: TRBV28
CDR3 length: 13
D gene: NA
J gene: TRBJ1-1
clone size: NA
CDR3 DNA: TGTGCCAGCAGTTTAAAGAGCGGGAGGAAAGCTTTCTTT
CDR3 protein: CASSLKSGRKAFF

V gene: TRBV28
CDR3 length: 16
D gene: TRBD1
J gene: TRBJ2-7
clone size: NA
CDR3 DNA: TGTGCCAGCAGTGTTTGGTCTGGGACAGAGCCCTACGAGCAGTACTTC
CDR3 protein: CASSVWSGTEPYEQYF

V gene: TRBV19
CDR3 length: 18
D gene: TRBD1
J gene: TRBJ2-6
clone size: few
CDR3 DNA: TGTGCCAGTAGTCTCCAACCACAGGGGGGCTCTGGGGCCAACGTCCTGACTTTC
CDR3 protein: CASSLQPQGGSGANVLTF

V gene: TRBV12-3/TRBV12-4
CDR3 length: 14
D gene: NA
J gene: TRBJ2-5
clone size: NA
CDR3 DNA: TGTGCCAGCACCCCTTTGCGGGTCGGGGAGACCCAGTACTTC
CDR3 protein: CASTPLRVGETQYF

V gene: TRBV29-1
CDR3 length: 12
D gene: TRBD1
J gene: TRBJ1-2
clone size: NA
CDR3 DNA: TGCAGCGTTGCCGGACAGGGTGAAGGCTACACCTTC
CDR3 protein: CSVAGQGEGYTF

V gene: TRBV27
CDR3 length: 14
D gene: NA
J gene: TRBJ2-7
clone size: few
CDR3 DNA: TGTGCCAGCGACGTTGGACATGTTATGGACGAGCAGTACTTC
CDR3 protein: CASDVGHVMDEQYF

V gene: TRBV20-1
CDR3 length: 14
D gene: TRBD1
J gene: TRBJ1-1
clone size: few
CDR3 DNA: TGCAGTAAACCCTCATCACAGGGGGTAACTGAAGCTTTCTTT
CDR3 protein: CSKPSSQGVTEAFF

V gene: TRBV27
CDR3 length: 16
D gene: NA
J gene: TRBJ1-5
clone size: hyperexpanded
CDR3 DNA: TGTGCCAGCAGTCCTCGTTGGGCAGGGGACAATCAGCCCCAGCATTTT
CDR3 protein: CASSPRWAGDNQPQHF

V gene: TRBV7-2
CDR3 length: 14
D gene: NA
J gene: TRBJ2-4
clone size: NA
CDR3 DNA: TGTGCCAGCAGCTTAGATCCAGGGGGGGACATTCAGTACTTC
CDR3 protein: CASSLDPGGDIQYF

V gene: TRBV11-3
CDR3 length: 13
D gene: NA
J gene: TRBJ1-4
clone size: NA
CDR3 DNA: TGTGCCAGCAGCTTAACTAACGGGGAAAAACTGTTTTTT
CDR3 protein: CASSLTNGEKLFF

V gene: TRBV27
CDR3 length: 13
D gene: NA
J gene: TRBJ1-3
clone size: NA
CDR3 DNA: TGTGCCAGCATTCCGACAGTTGGAAACACCATATATTTT
CDR3 protein: CASIPTVGNTIYF

V gene: TRBV10-1
CDR3 length: 16
D gene: NA
J gene: TRBJ2-6
clone size: few
CDR3 DNA: TGCGCCAGCAGTGTTGAGCGACGCTCTGGGGCCAACGTCCTGACTTTC
CDR3 protein: CASSVERRSGANVLTF

V gene: TRBV7-3
CDR3 length: 15
D gene: TRBD1
J gene: TRBJ2-7
clone size: few
CDR3 DNA: TGTGCCAGCAGCTTGACCGGGACAGGGGTTAACGAGCAGTACTTC
CDR3 protein: CASSLTGTGVNEQYF

V gene: TRBV6-5
CDR3 length: 11
D gene: NA
J gene: TRBJ2-2
clone size: NA
CDR3 DNA: TGTGCCAGCAGTTCGACAGGGGAGCTGTTTTTT
CDR3 protein: CASSSTGELFF

V gene: TRBV11-2
CDR3 length: 15
D gene: NA
J gene: TRBJ2-4
clone size: NA
CDR3 DNA: TGTGCCAGCAGCTCTCGATTTGGGGGAGGAGACATTCAGTACTTC
CDR3 protein: CASSSRFGGGDIQYF

V gene: TRBV29-1
CDR3 length: 13
D gene: TRBD1
J gene: TRBJ1-5
clone size: NA
CDR3 DNA: TGCAGCGTTGAGACAGGGGGGGGGCAGCCCCAGCATTTT
CDR3 protein: CSVETGGGQPQHF

V gene: TRBV5-1
CDR3 length: 13
D gene: NA
J gene: TRBJ2-7
clone size: NA
CDR3 DNA: TGCGCCAGCAGCTGGGGGGCAGGGTACGAGCAGTACTTC
CDR3 protein: CASSWGAGYEQYF